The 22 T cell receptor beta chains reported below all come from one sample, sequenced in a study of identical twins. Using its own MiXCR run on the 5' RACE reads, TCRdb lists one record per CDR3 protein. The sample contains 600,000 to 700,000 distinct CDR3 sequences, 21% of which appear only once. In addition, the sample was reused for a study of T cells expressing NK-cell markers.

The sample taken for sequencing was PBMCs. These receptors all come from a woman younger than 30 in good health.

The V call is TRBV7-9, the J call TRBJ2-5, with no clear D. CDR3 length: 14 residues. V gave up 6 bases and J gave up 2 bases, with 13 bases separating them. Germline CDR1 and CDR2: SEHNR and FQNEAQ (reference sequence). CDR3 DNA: TGTGCCAGCAGATCCCCCTCCGGGCAAGAGACCCAGTACTTC. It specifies CASRSPSGQETQYF.

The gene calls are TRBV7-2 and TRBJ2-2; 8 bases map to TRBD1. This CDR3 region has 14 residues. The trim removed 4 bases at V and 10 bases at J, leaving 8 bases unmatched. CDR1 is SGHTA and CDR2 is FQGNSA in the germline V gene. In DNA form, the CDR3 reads TGTGCCAGCAGCTCGACTCCAGGGGGCCAGGAGCTGTTTTTT. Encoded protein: CASSSTPGGQELFF.

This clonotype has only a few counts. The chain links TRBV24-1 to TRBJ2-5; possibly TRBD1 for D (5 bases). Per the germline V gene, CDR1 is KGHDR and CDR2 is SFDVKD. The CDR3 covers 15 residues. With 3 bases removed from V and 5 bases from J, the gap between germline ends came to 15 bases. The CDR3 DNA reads TGTGCCACCAGTGATAGTCGGCATCCAGGGGAGACCCAGTACTTC. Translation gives CATSDSRHPGETQYF.

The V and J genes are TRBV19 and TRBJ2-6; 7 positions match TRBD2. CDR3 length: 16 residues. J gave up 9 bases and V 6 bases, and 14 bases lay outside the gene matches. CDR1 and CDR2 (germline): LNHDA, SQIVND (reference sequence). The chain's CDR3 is CASSRSREPAGNVLTF. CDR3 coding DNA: TGTGCCAGTAGCAGGTCGCGGGAGCCTGCAGGCAACGTCCTGACTTTC.

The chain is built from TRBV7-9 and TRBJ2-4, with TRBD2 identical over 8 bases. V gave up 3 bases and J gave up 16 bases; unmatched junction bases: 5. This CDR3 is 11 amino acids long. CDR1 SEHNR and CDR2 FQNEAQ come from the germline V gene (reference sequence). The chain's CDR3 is CASSFGLASYF. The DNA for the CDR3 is TGTGCCAGCAGCTTCGGACTAGCAAGTTACTTC.

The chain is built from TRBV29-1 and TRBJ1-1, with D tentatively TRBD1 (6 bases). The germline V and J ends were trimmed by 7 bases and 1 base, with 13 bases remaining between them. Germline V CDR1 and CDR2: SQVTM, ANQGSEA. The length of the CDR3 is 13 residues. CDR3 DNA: TGCAGCGGGGGACCGACAGGGAACACTGAAGCTTTCTTT. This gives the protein CSGGPTGNTEAFF.

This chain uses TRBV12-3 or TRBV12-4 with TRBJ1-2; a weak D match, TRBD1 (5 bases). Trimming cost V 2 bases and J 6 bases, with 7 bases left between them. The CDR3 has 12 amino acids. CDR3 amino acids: CASSLMGHGYTF. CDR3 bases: TGTGCCAGCAGTTTAATGGGGCATGGCTACACCTTC.

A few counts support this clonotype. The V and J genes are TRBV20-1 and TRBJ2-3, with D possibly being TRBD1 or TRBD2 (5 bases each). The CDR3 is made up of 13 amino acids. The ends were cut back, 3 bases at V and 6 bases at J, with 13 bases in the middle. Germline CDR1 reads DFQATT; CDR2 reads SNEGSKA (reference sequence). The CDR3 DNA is TGCAGTGCTAGCGGGCTAGCAGGGGATACGCAGTATTTT. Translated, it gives CSASGLAGDTQYF.

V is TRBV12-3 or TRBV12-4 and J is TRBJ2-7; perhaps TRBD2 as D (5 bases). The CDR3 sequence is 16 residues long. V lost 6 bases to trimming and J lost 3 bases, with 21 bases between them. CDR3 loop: CASSLALWTESYEQYF. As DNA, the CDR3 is TGTGCCAGCAGCTTGGCCCTTTGGACTGAAAGCTACGAGCAGTACTTC.

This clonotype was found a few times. In DNA, the CDR3 is TGTGCCAGCAGCGACTTCAGACACACAGATACGCAGTATTTT. Its protein product is CASSDFRHTDTQYF. This chain connects TRBV2 to TRBJ2-3; D ambiguous. CDR1 is SNHLY and CDR2 is FYNNEI in the germline V gene. V shed 6 bases and J shed 2 bases, with 12 bases lying between them. The CDR3 consists of 14 residues.

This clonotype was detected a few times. CDR3 bases: TGCGCCAGCAGCTTCAACCCGGGACAGAGTTCCTACAATGAGCAGTTCTTC. Its protein product is CASSFNPGQSSYNEQFF. The genes are TRBV5-1 and TRBJ2-1; 7 bases are shared with TRBD1. Germline CDR1 reads SGHRS; CDR2 reads YFSETQ. This CDR3 has 17 residues. Trimming removed 2 bases from V and 1 base from J; junction bases left unmatched: 9.

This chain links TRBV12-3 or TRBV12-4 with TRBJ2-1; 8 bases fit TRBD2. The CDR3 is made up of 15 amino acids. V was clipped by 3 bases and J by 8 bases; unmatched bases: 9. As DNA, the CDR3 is TGTGCCAGCAGTTTCCCCCACAGCGGGAGTTATGAGCAGTTCTTC. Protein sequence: CASSFPHSGSYEQFF.

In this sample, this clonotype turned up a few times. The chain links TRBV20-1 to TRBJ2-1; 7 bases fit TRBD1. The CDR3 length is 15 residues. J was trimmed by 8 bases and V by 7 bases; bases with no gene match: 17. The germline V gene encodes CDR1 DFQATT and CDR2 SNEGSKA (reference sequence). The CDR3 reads CSVWNRARGKDEQFF. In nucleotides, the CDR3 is TGCAGTGTTTGGAATAGGGCCAGGGGGAAGGATGAGCAGTTCTTC.

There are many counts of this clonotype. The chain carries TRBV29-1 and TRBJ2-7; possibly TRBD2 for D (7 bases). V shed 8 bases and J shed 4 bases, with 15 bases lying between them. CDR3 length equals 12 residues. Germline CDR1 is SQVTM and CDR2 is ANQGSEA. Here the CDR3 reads CSTSSGQYEQYF. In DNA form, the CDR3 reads TGCAGCACTTCTAGCGGACAGTACGAGCAGTACTTC.

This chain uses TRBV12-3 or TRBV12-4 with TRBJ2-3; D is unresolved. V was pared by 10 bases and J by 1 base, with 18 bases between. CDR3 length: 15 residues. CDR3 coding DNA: TGTGCCACAAGACTGATAACGACGCGCACAGATACGCAGTATTTT. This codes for CATRLITTRTDTQYF.

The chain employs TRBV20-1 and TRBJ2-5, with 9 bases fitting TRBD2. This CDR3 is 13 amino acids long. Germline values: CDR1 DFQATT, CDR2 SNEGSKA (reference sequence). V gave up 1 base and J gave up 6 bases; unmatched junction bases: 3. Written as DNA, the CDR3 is TGCAGTGCTAGAGGGCGGGAGGGGAAGACCCAGTACTTC. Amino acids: CSARGREGKTQYF.

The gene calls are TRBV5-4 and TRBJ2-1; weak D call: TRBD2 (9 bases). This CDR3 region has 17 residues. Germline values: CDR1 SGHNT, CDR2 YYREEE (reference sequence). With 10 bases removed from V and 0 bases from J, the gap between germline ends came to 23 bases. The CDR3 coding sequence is TGTGCCCAGGGGGCGGGAGGGGAACAAAGCTCCTACAATGAGCAGTTCTTC. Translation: CAQGAGGEQSSYNEQFF.

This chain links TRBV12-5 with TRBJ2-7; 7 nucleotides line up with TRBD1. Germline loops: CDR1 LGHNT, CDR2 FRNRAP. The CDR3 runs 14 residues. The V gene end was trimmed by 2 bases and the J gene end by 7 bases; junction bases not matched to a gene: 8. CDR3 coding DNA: TGTGCTAGTGGTTTGCATGGGGCAGGGGGTGAGCAGTACTTC. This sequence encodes CASGLHGAGGEQYF.

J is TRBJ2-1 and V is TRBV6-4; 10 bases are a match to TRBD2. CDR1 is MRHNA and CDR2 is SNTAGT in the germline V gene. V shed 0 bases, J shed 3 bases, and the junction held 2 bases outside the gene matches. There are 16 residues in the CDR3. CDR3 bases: TGTGCCAGCAGTGACTCCCAGCGGGGGGGCTACAATGAGCAGTTCTTC. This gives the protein CASSDSQRGGYNEQFF.

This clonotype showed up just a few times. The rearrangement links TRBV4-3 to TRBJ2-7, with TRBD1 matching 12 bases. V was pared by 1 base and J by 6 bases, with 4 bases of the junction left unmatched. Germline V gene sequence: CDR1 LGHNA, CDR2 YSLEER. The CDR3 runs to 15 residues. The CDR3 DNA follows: TGCGCCAGCAGCCAAGGGGACAGGGGGCGAGGCGAGCAGTACTTC. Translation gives CASSQGDRGRGEQYF.

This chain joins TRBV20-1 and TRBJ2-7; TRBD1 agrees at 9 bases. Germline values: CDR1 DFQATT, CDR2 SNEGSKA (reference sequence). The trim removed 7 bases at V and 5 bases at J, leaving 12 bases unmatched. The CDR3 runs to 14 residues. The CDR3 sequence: CSVTLGQGPHEQYF. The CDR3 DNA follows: TGCAGTGTGACTCTGGGACAGGGCCCCCACGAGCAGTACTTC.

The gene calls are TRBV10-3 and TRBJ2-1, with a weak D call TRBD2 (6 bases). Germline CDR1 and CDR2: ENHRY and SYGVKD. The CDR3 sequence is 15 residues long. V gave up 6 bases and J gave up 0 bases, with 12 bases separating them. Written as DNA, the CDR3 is TGTGCCATCAGGGAGGGTCGGAGCTCCTACAATGAGCAGTTCTTC. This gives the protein CAIREGRSSYNEQFF.